This is a list of T cell receptor beta chains from one sample in a study of blood T cell repertoires in COVID-19. The data were produced by immunoSEQ multiplex PCR, yet TCRdb's version contains in-frame clones alone and is incomplete. The sample holds some 260,000 clones, about 88% seen once. The sequencing input was PBMCs or T cells enriched from blood (not recorded which). These TCRs come from a man younger than 40 with acute COVID-19. The CDR3 runs from the conserved cysteine through the conserved F or W. The D gene is left open where the match is weak. Size is omitted from some rows. Given values are once, few, many or a class for expanded clones.

clone_size	d_call	v_call	j_call	cdr3_nt	cdr3_aa
NA	NA	TRBV10-3	TRBJ1-2	TGTGCCATCAGCACAGACATAGGGGGTTATGGCTACACCTTC	CAISTDIGGYGYTF
NA	TRBD1	TRBV5-4	TRBJ1-2	TGTGCCAGCAGGTCGGGACAGGGGAACTATGGCTACACCTTC	CASRSGQGNYGYTF
NA	NA	TRBV14	TRBJ2-1	TGTGCCAGCAGCCACCTCGGACCCCCGGGGGCCTACAATGAGCAGTTCTTC	CASSHLGPPGAYNEQFF
NA	NA	TRBV29-1	TRBJ2-2	TGCAGCGTTGAACGCCTAGGCCGTGCCGGGGAGCTGTTTTTT	CSVERLGRAGELFF
NA	NA	TRBV10-3	TRBJ1-6	TGTGCCATCAGTGAGTCGATGGGATTAAGGGGCAATTCACCCCTCCACTTT	CAISESMGLRGNSPLHF
NA	NA	TRBV6-2/TRBV6-3	TRBJ2-3	TGTGCCAGCAGTTATCCGACAGATACGCAGTATTTT	CASSYPTDTQYF
NA	TRBD2	TRBV9	TRBJ2-3	TGTGCCAGCAGCGTAAAGACTAGCGGGAGGGAACCGAGGAACACAGATACGCAGTATTTT	CASSVKTSGREPRNTDTQYF
NA	TRBD1	TRBV24-1	TRBJ2-1	TGTGCCACCAGTGATTTAGCCGGGACAGGGGGTAATGAGCAGTTCTTC	CATSDLAGTGGNEQFF
NA	NA	TRBV5-4	TRBJ1-5	TGTGCCAGCAGCTTGTTCGGTTTTGCGGCCCAGCATTTT	CASSLFGFAAQHF
NA	TRBD1	TRBV18	TRBJ1-6	TGTGCCAGCTCACCACTCGGGACAGGGGGCGGCTCACCCCTCCACTTT	CASSPLGTGGGSPLHF
NA	TRBD1	TRBV19	TRBJ2-5	TGTGCCAGTAGTCTAAGGACAGGCCACCAAGAGACCCAGTACTTC	CASSLRTGHQETQYF
NA	TRBD2	TRBV19	TRBJ2-1	TGTGCCAGTAGTAGCCCGGGACTAGCGGGAAATGAGCAGTTCTTC	CASSSPGLAGNEQFF
once	NA	TRBV7-2	TRBJ2-5	TGTGCCAGCAGCTTAAGTGGGAGATCAGGCGAGACCCAGTACTTC	CASSLSGRSGETQYF
once	TRBD1	TRBV19	TRBJ2-2	TGTGCCAGTAGTAGAGGGACAGCCGGTCCCGGGGAGCTGTTTTTT	CASSRGTAGPGELFF
NA	NA	TRBV29-1	TRBJ2-2	TGCAGCGGACTTGGGGGCCCCGGGGAGCTGTTTTTT	CSGLGGPGELFF
NA	NA	TRBV12-3/TRBV12-4	TRBJ1-5	TGTGCCAGCAGCTCAGGTAGCAATCAGCCCCAGCATTTT	CASSSGSNQPQHF
NA	TRBD2	TRBV7-9	TRBJ2-5	TGTGCCAGCAGCTGGAGTCTAGCGGTCCAAGAGACCCAGTACTTC	CASSWSLAVQETQYF
NA	NA	TRBV7-2	TRBJ1-6	TGTGCCAGCAGCGGACTTGAAAGCTCCTATAATTCACCCCTCCACTTT	CASSGLESSYNSPLHF
NA	TRBD1	TRBV18	TRBJ1-1	TGTGCCAGCTCACCAATCAGGGGACAGGGGAGGACTGAAGCTTTCTTT	CASSPIRGQGRTEAFF
NA	NA	TRBV5-1	TRBJ1-1	TGCGCCAGCAGCTTGGCCATTCGGACTGAAGCTTTCTTT	CASSLAIRTEAFF
few	NA	TRBV28	TRBJ1-2	TGTGCCAGCACTGTACGGGGCTATGGCTACACCTTC	CASTVRGYGYTF
once	NA	TRBV28	TRBJ2-2	TGTGCCAGCAGTTCAGGGGGAGGCACCGGGGAGCTGTTTTTT	CASSSGGGTGELFF
NA	TRBD1	TRBV29-1	TRBJ2-1	TGCAGCGTCCTCCAGGGGGCGCACGAGCAGTTCTTC	CSVLQGAHEQFF
NA	TRBD2	TRBV5-8	TRBJ2-1	TGTGCCAGCAGCTGGGGACTAGCGGGAGAGCAGTTCTTC	CASSWGLAGEQFF
NA	TRBD1	TRBV19	TRBJ1-1	TGTGCCAGTATTTGGACAGGACTCCCGAACACTGAAGCTTTCTTT	CASIWTGLPNTEAFF
NA	NA	TRBV5-4	TRBJ1-1	TGTGCCAGCAGCGTAGACCGTGGGCACACTGAAGCTTTCTTT	CASSVDRGHTEAFF
NA	TRBD1	TRBV24-1	TRBJ1-2	TGTGCCACCAGTGGGACAGGGGGCTTTGGCTACACCTTC	CATSGTGGFGYTF
NA	TRBD2	TRBV7-2	TRBJ2-1	TGTGCCAGCAGAATTAGCGGGGGGGGCCCCTACAATGAGCAGTTCTTC	CASRISGGGPYNEQFF
NA	TRBD2	TRBV19	TRBJ2-3	TGTGCCAGTAGTTCACCCGCGGGAGGCTGGGTCGGAGATACGCAGTATTTT	CASSSPAGGWVGDTQYF
NA	TRBD2	TRBV7-9	TRBJ2-3	TGTGCCAGCAGCTTTTCTAGCGGGACGTCGGATACGCAGTATTTT	CASSFSSGTSDTQYF
few	TRBD1	TRBV10-1	TRBJ1-1	TGCGCCAGCAGTCGGGACAGGGCCAACGCTTTCTTT	CASSRDRANAFF
NA	NA	TRBV12-3/TRBV12-4	TRBJ1-3	TGTGCCAGCAGTTTATCCCCGGGGAACACCATATATTTT	CASSLSPGNTIYF
NA	NA	TRBV7-2	TRBJ1-2	TGTGCCAGCAGCCCGTACACTAGAAAACATGGCTACACCTTC	CASSPYTRKHGYTF
NA	NA	TRBV7-6	TRBJ2-1	TGTGCCAGCAGGGATATAGCCGATGAGCAGTTCTTC	CASRDIADEQFF
NA	NA	TRBV15	TRBJ1-2	TGTGCCACCAGCAGAGCCGGGGGTCACTATGGCTACACCTTC	CATSRAGGHYGYTF
NA	NA	TRBV28	TRBJ1-6	TGTGCCAGCAGTTTACCAAACAGGATTTCACCCCTCCACTTT	CASSLPNRISPLHF
NA	TRBD2	TRBV11-2	TRBJ2-3	TGTGCCAGCAGCCAACTAGCGGGCTCTAGCACAGATACGCAGTATTTT	CASSQLAGSSTDTQYF
few	NA	TRBV19	TRBJ2-1	TGTGCCAGTACCCCCGTTACCACATGGAATGAGCAGTTCTTC	CASTPVTTWNEQFF
once	NA	TRBV3-1/TRBV3-2	TRBJ1-5	TGTGCCAGCAGCCAGCGATATAGCAATCAGCCCCAGCATTTT	CASSQRYSNQPQHF
NA	TRBD1	TRBV2	TRBJ2-1	TGTGCCAGCAGTGCAGACAGGGTGAGGAATGAGCAGTTCTTC	CASSADRVRNEQFF
NA	NA	TRBV7-9	TRBJ1-6	TGTGCCAGCAGCTCGCCTCGCGGACAGCTTAATTCACCCCTCCACTTT	CASSSPRGQLNSPLHF
NA	TRBD1	TRBV11-2	TRBJ1-1	TGTGCCAGCAGCTTAGAAGGGGGCCTCACTGAAGCTTTCTTT	CASSLEGGLTEAFF
NA	TRBD2	TRBV23-1	TRBJ2-5	TGCGCCAGCAGCCGAACCTCGACTAGCGGGGAAACCCAAGAGACCCAGTACTTC	CASSRTSTSGETQETQYF
NA	NA	TRBV3-1/TRBV3-2	TRBJ2-4	TGTGCCAGCAGCCAAGCACAGGTTAAAAACATTCAGTACTTC	CASSQAQVKNIQYF
NA	NA	TRBV6-6	TRBJ2-5	TGTGCCAGCAGTTTAGGGCGGGCGATCCAAGAGACCCAGTACTTC	CASSLGRAIQETQYF